The 9 T cell receptor beta chains presented below share a single source sample, sequenced in a study of T cells in women clearing cervical HPV infection. Clones were read by immunoSEQ multiplex PCR, and TCRdb kept only the in-frame ones, dropping some. The ten top clones account for 4.8%, within a sample of about 39,000 clones. The specimen was blood buffy coat. Receptors were obtained from a woman between 18 and 75 years old with a cervical HPV16 infection that either progressed to CIN3+ or cleared (not recorded which).

Remarks on this clone: The read halts 3 residues ahead of the CDR3 end, with the missing end drawn from the germline J gene. This chain links TRBV6-1 with TRBJ2-2; D possibly corresponds to TRBD1 (6 bases). The CDR3 loop spans 14 amino acids. Deletions cut 2 bases from V and 4 bases from J, with 8 bases between. The V gene's germline CDR1 is MNHNS and CDR2 SASEGT. The DNA read from the CDR3 is TGTGCCAGCAGTGAAACAGGGCCCACCGGGGAG. Translation: CASSETGPTGE. Given in full, the CDR3 is CASSETGPTGELFF.

CDR3 DNA, as far as it was read: TGTGCCAGCAGCATCCGGGACAGCCGGGAGGTTGAG. Protein product: CASSIRDSREVE. Given in full, the CDR3 is CASSIRDSREVEQFF. This rearrangement joins TRBV5-5 to TRBJ2-1, with D tentatively TRBD1 or TRBD2 (7 bases each). The read falls 3 residues short of the CDR3 end, and the missing part is taken from the germline J gene. The CDR3 has 15 residues. Germline-derived CDR1 and CDR2 are SGHKS and YYEKEE (reference sequence). V dropped 4 bases and J dropped 9 bases, with 20 bases sitting between them.

Frequency places this clone as medium-sized. The read gets to within 3 residues of the CDR3 end, and the germline J gene fills in the rest. The chain uses TRBV12-3 or TRBV12-4 and TRBJ2-3; 10 nucleotides align to TRBD2. The CDR3 spans 16 residues. V lost 0 bases, J lost 1 base, and 1 base stayed unmatched. CDR3 sequence: CASSLALAGGTDTQYF. The DNA read from the CDR3 is TGTGCCAGCAGTTTAGCCCTAGCGGGGGGCACAGATACG.

Of note for this clone: The sample carries other DNA sequences with the same CDR3. The CDR3 bases that were read are TGTGCCAGCAGGACGGGACTAGCGGGAGGCCGGCCCTACAATGAG. Translating gives CASRTGLAGGRPYNE. The whole CDR3 sequence is CASRTGLAGGRPYNEQFF. The V gene is TRBV2, the J gene TRBJ2-1, with 15 positions matching TRBD2. The read halts 3 residues ahead of the CDR3 end, with the missing end drawn from the germline J gene. The V gene's germline CDR1 is SNHLY and CDR2 FYNNEI. The CDR3 extends over 18 amino acids. The trim removed 6 bases at V and 2 bases at J, leaving 8 bases unmatched.

On this clone itself: Coverage ceases 3 residues before the CDR3 finishes, and the germline J gene fills in the end. The rearrangement joins TRBV11-2 to TRBJ2-7; D might be TRBD1 (6 bases). Germline V CDR1 and CDR2: SGHAT, FQNNGV. Trimming pared 4 bases from V and 2 bases from J, leaving 15 bases between. This CDR3 comprises 15 residues. The sequenced CDR3 bases are TGTGCCAGCAGCTCCCCTCTCACAGGGACCTACGAG. Amino acids: CASSSPLTGTYE. The complete CDR3 sequence is CASSSPLTGTYEQYF.

As regards this clone: The read finishes 3 residues shy of the CDR3 end, and the germline J gene is used to complete it. V and J are TRBV10-1 and TRBJ1-2, with TRBD1 identical over 9 bases. The germline V gene has CDR1 WNHNN and CDR2 SYGVQD (reference sequence). V trimming: 6 bases; J trimming: 4 bases; junction bases outside the gene matches: 9. This CDR3 has 15 amino acids. The CDR3 spells CASRDRDRVCYGYTF. The CDR3 bases that were read are TGCGCCAGCAGAGACCGGGACAGGGTTTGCTATGGC.

About this clone itself: Read data end 3 residues before the CDR3 end; the end is taken from the germline J gene. The chain uses TRBV12-3 or TRBV12-4 and TRBJ1-6; 7 bases match TRBD1. CDR3 size: 14 residues. V trimming: 3 bases; J trimming: 7 bases; junction bases outside the gene matches: 3. CDR3 DNA, as far as it was read: TGTGCCAGCAGTTTGAAGGGACAGAATTCACCC. It codes for CASSLKGQNSP. The CDR3 as a whole reads CASSLKGQNSPLHF.

Regarding this clone: The read gets to within 3 residues of the CDR3 end, and the germline J gene fills in the rest. This sequence joins TRBV30 and TRBJ2-7; maybe TRBD1 (6 bases). V was pared by 3 bases and J by 3 bases, with 9 bases between. Germline V gene data show CDR1 as GTSNPN and CDR2 as SVGIG (reference sequence). CDR3 size: 12 residues. The covered CDR3 bases are TGTGCCTGGAGCCGAGGGGGCTACGAG. This sequence encodes CAWSRGGYE. The whole CDR3 is CAWSRGGYEQYF.

As for this clone: The read falls 3 residues short of the CDR3 end, and the missing part is taken from the germline J gene. The chain couples TRBV19 to TRBJ1-2; the D gene is possibly TRBD1 (5 bases). Deletions cut 5 bases from V and 2 bases from J, with 12 bases between. The CDR3 covers 14 residues. Germline V CDR1 and CDR2: LNHDA, SQIVND (reference sequence). The sequenced CDR3 bases are TGTGCCAGTAGTCCCTCCGGGGGGAACTATGGC. Protein product: CASSPSGGNYG. The full CDR3 is CASSPSGGNYGYTF. The full variable domain, completed using reference TRBV19 and TRBJ1-2, is DGGITQSPKYLFRKEGQNVTLSCEQNLNHDAMYWYRQDPGQGLRLIYYSQIVNDFQKGDIAEGYSVSREKKESFPLTVTSAQKNPTAFYLCASSPSGGNYGYTFGSGTRLTVV.